The 9 T cell receptor beta chains given below trace back to one sample, sequenced in a study of blood T cell repertoires in COVID-19. Using immunoSEQ multiplex PCR, the repertoire was profiled, and TCRdb retains in-frame clones only, with some absent. The repertoire holds 250,000 to 300,000 clones, about 76% seen once, with 2.5% to 3% in the top ten. Specimen: peripheral blood. Receptors originate from a woman between 55 and 75 years old with active or convalescent COVID-19.

The chain joins TRBV11-2 to TRBJ2-7, with 8 bases that match TRBD1. This CDR3 has 18 residues. Germline V lookup: CDR1 SGHAT, CDR2 FQNNGV. The V segment lost 4 bases and the J segment 3 bases; nucleotides outside the gene matches: 17. CDR3: CASSSLRVSGGEDYEQYF. CDR3 in DNA: TGTGCCAGCAGCTCGCTTAGGGTATCAGGGGGCGAGGACTACGAGCAGTACTTC. Together with reference TRBV11-2 and TRBJ2-7, the CDR3 gives the full variable domain: EAGVAQSPRYKIIEKRQSVAFWCNPISGHATLYWYQQILGQGPKLLIQFQNNGVVDDSQLPKDRFSAERLKGVDSTLKIQPAKLEDSAVYLCASSSLRVSGGEDYEQYFGPGTRLTVT.

This sequence joins TRBV9 and TRBJ2-6, with 11 bases matching TRBD1. V dropped 5 bases and J dropped 1; count of bases not matched to a gene: 5. This CDR3 has 17 amino acids. Germline CDR1 reads SGDLS; CDR2 reads YYNGEE. In DNA form, the CDR3 reads TGTGCCAGCAGACCGGGGACAGGGGGTTCTGGGGCCAACGTCCTGACTTTC. Its protein product is CASRPGTGGSGANVLTF.

V usage is TRBV14 and J usage is TRBJ1-4; 8 bases are shared with TRBD1. In germline, CDR1 is SGHDN, CDR2 FVKESK. V gave up 3 bases and J gave up 2 bases; unmatched junction bases: 5. This CDR3 is 16 amino acids long. CDR3 in DNA: TGTGCCAGCAGCCAGCGCCGGACAGGGACTAATGAAAAACTGTTTTTT. Translation: CASSQRRTGTNEKLFF.

The chain combines TRBV30 with TRBJ1-1, with D hard to call. Trimming cost V 0 bases and J 0 bases, with 5 bases left between them. Germline CDR1 is GTSNPN and CDR2 is SVGIG (reference sequence). The CDR3 sequence is 13 residues long. The CDR3 sequence: CAWSVGLNTEAFF. CDR3 sequence (DNA): TGTGCCTGGAGTGTCGGGTTGAACACTGAAGCTTTCTTT.

V gene TRBV14 combines with J gene TRBJ1-2; D gene ambiguous. The germline CDR1 and CDR2 sequences are SGHDN and FVKESK. CDR3 length: 13 amino acids. Trimming left V 1 base short and J 2 bases short, with 5 bases between. The CDR3 sequence: CASSQAGNYGYTF. Here the CDR3 DNA reads TGTGCCAGCAGCCAAGCCGGGAACTATGGCTACACCTTC. The variable domain in full, with the rest retrieved from reference TRBV14 and TRBJ1-2, is EAGVTQFPSHSVIEKGQTVTLRCDPISGHDNLYWYRRVMGKEIKFLLHFVKESKQDESGMPNNRFLAERTGGTYSTLKVQPAELEDSGVYFCASSQAGNYGYTFGSGTRLTVV.

This chain links TRBV27 with TRBJ1-1; a possible D gene is TRBD1 (5 bases). The V and J ends lost 2 bases and 1 base respectively, with 8 bases between them. The CDR3 is 14 amino acids. The V gene's germline CDR1 is MNHEY and CDR2 SMNVEV (reference sequence). The CDR3 sequence is CASSLARENTEAFF. The DNA of the CDR3 is TGTGCCAGCAGTTTAGCCAGGGAGAACACTGAAGCTTTCTTT.

In this sample, this clone turned up a few times. This chain connects TRBV11-2 to TRBJ1-2; 7 nucleotides line up with TRBD1. V shed 5 bases and J 8 bases; nucleotides not matched to a gene: 14. Per germline, CDR1 SGHAT and CDR2 FQNNGV. The CDR3 has 15 residues. CDR3 amino acids: CASSPEGARTGGYTF. The CDR3 DNA reads as TGTGCCAGCAGCCCCGAGGGGGCACGTACAGGAGGCTACACCTTC.

The gene calls are TRBV3-1 (or the pseudogene TRBV3-2) and TRBJ1-2, with D unresolved. This CDR3 has 16 amino acids. Trimming pared 0 bases from V and 4 bases from J, leaving 15 bases between. Germline V gives CDR1 LGHDT, CDR2 YNNKEL (reference sequence). CDR3 nucleotides: TGTGCCAGCAGCCAAGATCAGCGGGTGCAGGCCTATGGCTACACCTTC. It is translated as CASSQDQRVQAYGYTF.

The V call is TRBV13, the J call TRBJ2-5, with D maybe TRBD2 (6 bases). CDR3 length: 15 amino acids. The V gene's germline CDR1 is PRHDT and CDR2 FYEKMQ (reference sequence). V was pared by 1 base and J by 1 base, with 10 bases between. In nucleotides, the CDR3 is TGTGCCAGCAGCTTAGTCGGGGGAGTCCAAGAGACCCAGTACTTC. Amino acid sequence: CASSLVGGVQETQYF.